Listed here are 13 T cell receptor beta chains from one sample, sequenced in a study of cytomegalovirus exposure and HLA in healthy donors. PCR used 60 Vbeta primers and 13 Jbeta primers. The data were produced by immunoSEQ multiplex PCR, yet TCRdb's version contains in-frame clones alone and is incomplete. The sample includes around 110,000 clones, 66% seen only once; the top ten take about 1.5%. What was sequenced was PBMCs. The source is a man in his late teens or twenties in good health and CMV-seronegative.

The chain recombines TRBV2 with TRBJ1-1; 9 bases map to TRBD1. CDR3 length: 14 residues. CDR1 is SNHLY and CDR2 is FYNNEI in the germline V gene. Losses at the gene ends were 7 bases for V and 1 base for J; bases not matched to a gene: 4. The CDR3 spells CASKPDRGNTEAFF. For the CDR3, the DNA is TGTGCCAGCAAGCCGGACAGGGGGAACACTGAAGCTTTCTTT.

This chain links TRBV29-1 with TRBJ1-6, with TRBD1 as a possible D gene (6 bases). The CDR3 extends over 13 amino acids. The germline V gene has CDR1 SQVTM and CDR2 ANQGSEA. For the CDR3, the DNA is TGCGCCGGGGCGCAGGGGATGGGATCACCCCTCCACTTT. Its protein is CAGAQGMGSPLHF.

This clone has only a few counts. This rearrangement joins TRBV10-1 to TRBJ2-1; TRBD2 aligns across 8 bases. The germline V gene encodes CDR1 WNHNN and CDR2 SYGVQD (reference sequence). The trim removed 0 bases at V and 0 bases at J, leaving 7 bases unmatched. CDR3 length equals 18 residues. CDR3 loop: CASSESAGGLSSYNEQFF. The CDR3 nucleotides are TGCGCCAGCAGTGAGTCGGCGGGGGGACTTAGCTCCTACAATGAGCAGTTCTTC.

The chain recombines TRBV28 with TRBJ1-2; 7 bases line up with TRBD1. The V gene end was trimmed by 8 bases and the J gene end by 4 bases; junction bases not matched to a gene: 10. This CDR3 is built from 14 residues. Germline V gene data show CDR1 as MDHEN and CDR2 as SYDVKM. CDR3 bases: TGTGCCAGCCTTAAGAGGGGGCCTGGCTATGGCTACACCTTC. Translating it yields CASLKRGPGYGYTF.

This clone was observed a handful of times. This sequence joins TRBV4-2 and TRBJ1-5, with D maybe TRBD1 (5 bases). Trimming took 0 bases from V and 2 from J, leaving 8 bases between them. The CDR3 runs to 15 residues. Germline lookup yields CDR1 LGHNA and CDR2 YNFKEQ. The CDR3 sequence is CASSQDSRGNQPQHF. The CDR3 region has the DNA TGTGCCAGCAGCCAAGATAGCAGGGGCAATCAGCCCCAGCATTTT.

V and J are TRBV19 and TRBJ2-7; D perhaps matches TRBD1 (5 bases). Looked up from germline, CDR1 is LNHDA and CDR2 is SQIVND (reference sequence). Trimming removed 7 bases at V and 5 bases at J, with 24 bases between. CDR3 length: 16 residues. The CDR3 spells CASTRTWGTGGDEQYF. The CDR3 coding sequence is TGTGCCAGTACGAGGACGTGGGGTACAGGTGGTGACGAGCAGTACTTC.

This chain joins TRBV27 and TRBJ1-5; D not resolved. V was trimmed by 4 bases and J by 0 bases, leaving 10 bases between them. Per germline, CDR1 MNHEY and CDR2 SMNVEV (reference sequence). This CDR3 has 15 amino acids. This chain's CDR3 is CASSSRGNSNQPQHF. CDR3 in DNA: TGTGCCAGCAGTTCTCGGGGAAATAGCAATCAGCCCCAGCATTTT.

This clone was seen only a few times. In DNA form, the CDR3 reads TGTGCCACCGCACAGGGTTTAGGGCCTTATGGCTACACCTTC. Its protein is CATAQGLGPYGYTF. The chain joins TRBV15 to TRBJ1-2, with a tentative D call TRBD1 (6 bases). The CDR3 is 14 residues long. V lost 8 bases and J lost 5, with 18 bases in between. Per the germline V gene, CDR1 is LNHNV and CDR2 is YYDKDF (reference sequence).

This clone was picked up a small number of times. V usage is TRBV10-3 and J usage is TRBJ2-5; 9 bases line up with TRBD2. The junction had 5 bases not matched to a gene; V was cut back by 4 bases and J by 2 bases. CDR3 size: 15 residues. Germline assignment: CDR1 ENHRY and CDR2 SYGVKD. This CDR3 is CAISATSGWQETQYF. CDR3 DNA: TGTGCCATCAGTGCCACTAGCGGGTGGCAAGAGACCCAGTACTTC.

The chain uses TRBV9 and TRBJ2-3; no clear D. V dropped 1 base and J dropped 4 bases, with 4 bases sitting between them. The CDR3 sequence is 12 residues long. Per germline, CDR1 SGDLS and CDR2 YYNGEE. The CDR3 here is CASSVSSDTQYF. CDR3 bases: TGTGCCAGCAGCGTAAGCTCAGATACGCAGTATTTT.

The V gene is TRBV7-6, the J gene TRBJ1-1; possible D gene TRBD1, 6 bases. V gave up 1 base and J gave up 7 bases, with 19 bases separating them. The CDR3 spans 16 residues. Germline CDR1 SGHVS, CDR2 FNYEAQ. CDR3 sequence: CASSLDNRTGFSEAFF. The CDR3 DNA sequence: TGTGCCAGCAGCTTAGACAACCGTACAGGGTTCAGTGAAGCTTTCTTT.

The chain employs TRBV28 and TRBJ1-1; unclear D gene. The V gene's germline CDR1 is MDHEN and CDR2 SYDVKM. This CDR3 has 11 residues. The germline V and J ends were trimmed by 6 bases and 7 bases, with 9 bases remaining between them. CDR3: CASSDGDEAFF. In nucleotides, the CDR3 is TGTGCCAGCAGCGACGGAGATGAAGCTTTCTTT. The variable domain in full, with the rest retrieved from reference TRBV28 and TRBJ1-1, is DVKVTQSSRYLVKRTGEKVFLECVQDMDHENMFWYRQDPGLGLRLIYFSYDVKMKEKGDIPEGYSVSREKKERFSLILESASTNQTSMYLCASSDGDEAFFGQGTRLTVV.

The table lists this clone with a few counts. This chain connects TRBV5-1 to TRBJ2-5, with 10 bases lining up with TRBD1. The J segment lost 11 bases and the V segment lost 4 bases, leaving 14 bases of the junction unmatched. Germline V CDR1 and CDR2: SGHRS, YFSETQ. This CDR3 contains 15 residues. The CDR3 DNA reads as TGCGCCAGCAGCCGCGACGGACAGGGGGGCGAGGAGCAGTACTTC. Residues: CASSRDGQGGEEQYF.